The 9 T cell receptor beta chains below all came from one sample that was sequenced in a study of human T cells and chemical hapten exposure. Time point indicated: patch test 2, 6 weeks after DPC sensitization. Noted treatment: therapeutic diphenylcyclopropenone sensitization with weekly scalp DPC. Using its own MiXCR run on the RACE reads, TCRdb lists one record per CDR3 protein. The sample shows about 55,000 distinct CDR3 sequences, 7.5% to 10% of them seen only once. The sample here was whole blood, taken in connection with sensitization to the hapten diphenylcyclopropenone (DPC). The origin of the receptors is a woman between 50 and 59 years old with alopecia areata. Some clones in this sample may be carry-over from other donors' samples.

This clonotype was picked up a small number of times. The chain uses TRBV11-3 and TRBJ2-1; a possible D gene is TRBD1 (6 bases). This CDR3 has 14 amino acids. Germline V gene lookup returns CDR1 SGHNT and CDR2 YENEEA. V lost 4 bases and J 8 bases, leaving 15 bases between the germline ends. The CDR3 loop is CASSSGASGDEQFF. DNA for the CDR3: TGTGCCAGCAGCTCAGGGGCCTCCGGGGATGAGCAGTTCTTC.

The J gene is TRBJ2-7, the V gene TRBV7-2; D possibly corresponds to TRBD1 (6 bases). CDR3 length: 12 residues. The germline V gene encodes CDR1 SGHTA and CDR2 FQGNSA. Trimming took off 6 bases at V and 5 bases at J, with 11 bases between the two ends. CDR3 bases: TGTGCCAGCAGTTCCCAGGGGAACGAGCAGTACTTC. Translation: CASSSQGNEQYF.

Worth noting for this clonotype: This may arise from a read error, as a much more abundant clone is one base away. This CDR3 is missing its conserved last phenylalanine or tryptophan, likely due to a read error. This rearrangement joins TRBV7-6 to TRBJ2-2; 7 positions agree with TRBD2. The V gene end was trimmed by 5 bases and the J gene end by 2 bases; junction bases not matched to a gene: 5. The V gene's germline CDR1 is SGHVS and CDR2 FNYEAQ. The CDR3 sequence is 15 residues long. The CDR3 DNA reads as TGTGCCAGCAGCCCCGAGGGACTAAACACCGGGGAGCTGTTTTTA. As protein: CASSPEGLNTGELFL.

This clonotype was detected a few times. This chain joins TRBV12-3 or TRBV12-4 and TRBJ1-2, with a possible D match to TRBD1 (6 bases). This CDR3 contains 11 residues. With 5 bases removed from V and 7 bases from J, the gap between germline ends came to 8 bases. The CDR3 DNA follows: TGTGCCAGCAGTCAGGGGACTGGCTACACCTTC. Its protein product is CASSQGTGYTF.

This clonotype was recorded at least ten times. In nucleotides, the CDR3 is TGTGCCAGCTCACCAGGGGTTTCTAATGAAAAACTGTTTTTT. Translated, it gives CASSPGVSNEKLFF. The chain has TRBV18 and TRBJ1-4; no clear D. V was cut by 2 bases and J by 3 bases, with 7 bases left in between. The CDR3 has 14 amino acids. Germline CDR1 KGHSH, CDR2 LQKENI.

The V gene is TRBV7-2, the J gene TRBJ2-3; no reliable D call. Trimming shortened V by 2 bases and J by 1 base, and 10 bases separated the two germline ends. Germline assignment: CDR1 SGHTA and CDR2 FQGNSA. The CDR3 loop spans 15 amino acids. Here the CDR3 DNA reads TGTGCCAGCAGCTTATTCGGCTCTCGCACAGATACGCAGTATTTT. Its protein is CASSLFGSRTDTQYF.

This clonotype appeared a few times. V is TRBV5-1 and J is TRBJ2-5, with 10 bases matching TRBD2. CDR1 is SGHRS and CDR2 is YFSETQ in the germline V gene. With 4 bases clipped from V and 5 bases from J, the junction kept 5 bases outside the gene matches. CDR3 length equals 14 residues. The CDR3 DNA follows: TGCGCCAGCAGCACTGGAGCGGGAGGGGAGACCCAGTACTTC. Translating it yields CASSTGAGGETQYF. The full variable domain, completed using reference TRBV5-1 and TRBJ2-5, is KAGVTQTPRYLIKTRGQQVTLSCSPISGHRSVSWYQQTPGQGLQFLFEYFSETQRNKGNFPGRFSGRQFSNSRSEMNVSTLELGDSALYLCASSTGAGGETQYFGPGTRLLVL.

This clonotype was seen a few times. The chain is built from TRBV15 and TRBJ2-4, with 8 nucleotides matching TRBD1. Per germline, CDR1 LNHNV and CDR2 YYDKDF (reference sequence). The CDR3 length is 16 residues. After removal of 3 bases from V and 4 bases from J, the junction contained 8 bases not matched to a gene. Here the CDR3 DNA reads TGTGCCACCAGCAGTAAACTTGGGACAGGAAAAAACATTCAGTACTTC. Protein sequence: CATSSKLGTGKNIQYF.

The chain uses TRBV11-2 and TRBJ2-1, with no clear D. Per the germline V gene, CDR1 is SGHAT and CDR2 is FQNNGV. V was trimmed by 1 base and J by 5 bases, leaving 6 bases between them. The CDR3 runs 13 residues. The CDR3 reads CASSLGINNEQFF. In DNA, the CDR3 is TGTGCCAGCAGCTTAGGTATTAACAATGAGCAGTTCTTC.